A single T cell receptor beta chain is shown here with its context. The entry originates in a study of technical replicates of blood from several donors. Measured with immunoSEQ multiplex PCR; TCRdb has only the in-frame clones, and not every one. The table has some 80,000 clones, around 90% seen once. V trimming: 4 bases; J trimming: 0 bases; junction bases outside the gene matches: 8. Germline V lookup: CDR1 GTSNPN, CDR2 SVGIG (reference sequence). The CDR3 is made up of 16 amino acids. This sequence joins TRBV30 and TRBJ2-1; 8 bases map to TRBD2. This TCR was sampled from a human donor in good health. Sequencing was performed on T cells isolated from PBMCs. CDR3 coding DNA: TGTGCCTGGAATAGGGCGGGGGGCAGCTCCTACAATGAGCAGTTCTTC. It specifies CAWNRAGGSSYNEQFF.